The source of this T cell receptor (beta chain) is a study of cytomegalovirus exposure and HLA in healthy donors. Study background: Early release data held 75 million to 90 million unique TCRs from HLA-typed donors. Whole-study findings and limits: Relative to equally common others, HLA-associated TCR beta chains showed greater clonal expansion in a later analysis. TCR beta V- and J-gene trimming was later associated with a missense DCLRE1C variant.

Of note for this clone: Its antigen remains unidentified.

This PCR relied on a set of 60 Vbeta primers and 13 Jbeta primers. Study processing details: A follow-up analysis tallied some 80 million unique TCR beta chains, roughly 11 million shared. Profiled with immunoSEQ multiplex PCR; TCRdb holds only in-frame clones, not every one. V and J calls and clone size are given by that table; D and trimming were obtained from the DNA. Here the sample spans around 150,000 clones, about 80% being singletons. Losses at the gene ends were 2 bases for V and 6 bases for J; bases not matched to a gene: 3. CDR3 size: 14 residues. Germline CDR1 is SGHVS and CDR2 is FNYEAQ. This clonotype was obtained from a man in his late teens or twenties in good health and CMV-seronegative. The specimen was PBMCs. The chain joins TRBV7-6 to TRBJ2-1; 8 bases align to TRBD1. In DNA form, the CDR3 reads TGTGCCAGCAGCTTACTCCAGGGGGCCAATGAGCAGTTCTTC. Translating gives CASSLLQGANEQFF. Full variable domain (rest looked up from reference TRBV7-6 and TRBJ2-1): GAGVSQSPRYKVTKRGQDVALRCDPISGHVSLYWYRQALGQGPEFLTYFNYEAQQDKSGLPNDRFSAERPEGSISTLTIQRTEQRDSAMYRCASSLLQGANEQFFGPGTRLTVL.